The present T cell receptor (beta chain) was sequenced within a study of blood T cells in healthy people across ages. Turning to the study itself: Per two T cells, about one barcoded beta molecule was captured through template switching. Broader study findings: Diversity figures derived from one million T cells were judged to underestimate the true value.

Then a second PCR, running roughly 7 to 12 cycles, was carried out with a sample-barcoded 5' primer and a J-beta primer mix. TCRdb processed the 5' RACE reads anew with MiXCR; each CDR3 protein has one entry. The sample records 380,000 or so distinct CDR3 sequences, roughly half being singletons. Note on this clonotype: Its target is unknown.

Individuals who donated were healthy Caucasians from Russia aged 6 to 90. Germline CDR1 is SGHTA and CDR2 is FQGNSA. Trimming removed 3 bases from V and 2 bases from J, with 8 bases in between. The CDR3 is made up of 13 amino acids. The receptor was isolated from a man between 60 and 75 years old in good health. The chain has TRBV7-2 and TRBJ2-7, with D unclear. The sequenced sample consisted of blood. CDR3 nucleotides: TGTGCCAGCAGCTTTAATCTCGCCTACGAGCAGTACTTC. Its protein is CASSFNLAYEQYF.